This T cell receptor (beta chain) is from a study of vaccination and CD4 T cells after COVID-19. The wider study: The study enrolled six male and four female convalescents, two of whom were Hispanic. Overlapping peptides covering the spike proteins of SARS-CoV-2, HCoV-NL63, HCoV-OC43 and HCoV-229E were added to stimulate cells.

The sample holds one count of this clonotype. Its specificity is unknown. Sample treatment: approximately nine-day PBMC culture with coronavirus spike peptide pools or control peptides (ViraFEST assay). Once cultured around nine days, CD4+ T cells underwent isolation by negative selection. Cultured CD4+ T cell DNA was sequenced using the Oncomine TCR Beta short-read assay. A single record per CDR3 protein comes from TCRdb applying MiXCR to the PCR reads. The table shows about 27,000 distinct CDR3 sequences, with under 75% occurring only once. This CDR3 contains 13 residues. CDR1 is MNHEY and CDR2 is SMNVEV in the germline V gene (reference sequence). V shed 6 bases, J shed 4 bases, and the junction held 5 bases outside the gene matches.

The chain employs TRBV27 and TRBJ1-2; 7 bases are a match to TRBD1. The sequenced sample was CD4+ T cells from blood, cultured in vitro, obtained after SARS-CoV-2 vaccination. The clonotype comes from a human donor who received a COVID-19 vaccine. CDR3 sequence: CASRPGTVYGYTF. In nucleotides, the CDR3 is TGTGCCAGCAGACCTGGGACAGTCTATGGCTACACCTTC.